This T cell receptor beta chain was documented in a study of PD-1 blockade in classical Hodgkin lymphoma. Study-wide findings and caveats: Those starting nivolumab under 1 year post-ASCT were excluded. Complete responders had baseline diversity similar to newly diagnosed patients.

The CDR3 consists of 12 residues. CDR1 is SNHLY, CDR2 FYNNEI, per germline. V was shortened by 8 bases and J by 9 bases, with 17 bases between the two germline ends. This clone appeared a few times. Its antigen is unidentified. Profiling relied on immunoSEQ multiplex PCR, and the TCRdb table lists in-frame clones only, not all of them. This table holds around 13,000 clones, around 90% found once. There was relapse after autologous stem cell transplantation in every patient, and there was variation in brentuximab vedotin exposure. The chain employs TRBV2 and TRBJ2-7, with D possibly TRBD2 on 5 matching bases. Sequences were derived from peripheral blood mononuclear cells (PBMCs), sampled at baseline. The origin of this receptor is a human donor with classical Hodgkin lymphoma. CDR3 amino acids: CASPRGQSVQYF. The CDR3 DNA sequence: TGTGCCAGCCCCCGAGGGCAGTCAGTGCAGTACTTC.